Listed below are T cell receptor beta chains from one sample, sequenced in a study of technical replicates of blood from a handful of donors. Profiled with immunoSEQ multiplex PCR; TCRdb holds only in-frame clones, not every one. Of over 55,000 clones in the sample, roughly 97% were seen once. The sample comprised T cells isolated from PBMCs. These receptors were collected from a human donor in good health. Both conserved end residues are part of each CDR3. Fields, in order: clone size, D gene, V gene, J gene, CDR3 protein, CDR3 DNA. D genes are given only for firm matches. Rows may omit the clone size; those that give it use once, few, many or a size class.

abundance: -; d_gene: TRBD1; v_gene: TRBV15; j_gene: TRBJ2-7; CDR3aa: CATSRGTGDWREQYF; CDR3nt: TGTGCCACCAGCAGGGGGACAGGGGATTGGCGCGAGCAGTACTTC
abundance: -; d_gene: -; v_gene: TRBV29-1; j_gene: TRBJ2-7; CDR3aa: CSVDFKDSPYEQYF; CDR3nt: TGCAGCGTTGACTTTAAGGACAGCCCCTACGAGCAGTACTTC
abundance: -; d_gene: TRBD2; v_gene: TRBV10-1; j_gene: TRBJ2-1; CDR3aa: CASSAPYLAGVSHEQFF; CDR3nt: TGCGCCAGCAGTGCACCATATCTAGCGGGAGTATCCCATGAGCAGTTCTTC
abundance: -; d_gene: -; v_gene: TRBV7-9; j_gene: TRBJ1-1; CDR3aa: CASSLRAVNTEAFF; CDR3nt: TGTGCCAGCAGCCTCAGGGCCGTGAACACTGAAGCTTTCTTT
abundance: -; d_gene: TRBD1; v_gene: TRBV5-6; j_gene: TRBJ1-1; CDR3aa: CASSLLGATGDTEAFF; CDR3nt: TGTGCCAGCAGCTTGCTTGGGGCGACAGGGGACACTGAAGCTTTCTTT
abundance: -; d_gene: -; v_gene: TRBV20-1; j_gene: TRBJ2-7; CDR3aa: CSGLSIYEQYF; CDR3nt: TGCAGTGGATTGAGTATCTACGAGCAGTACTTC
abundance: -; d_gene: TRBD1; v_gene: TRBV2; j_gene: TRBJ1-1; CDR3aa: CASRGGQLNTEAFF; CDR3nt: TGTGCCAGCAGAGGGGGACAGTTGAACACTGAAGCTTTCTTT
abundance: -; d_gene: TRBD2; v_gene: TRBV7-7; j_gene: TRBJ2-5; CDR3aa: CASSPQRGGHETQYF; CDR3nt: TGTGCTAGCAGCCCCCAGCGGGGGGGGCATGAGACCCAGTACTTC
abundance: -; d_gene: -; v_gene: TRBV7-9; j_gene: TRBJ2-7; CDR3aa: CASSSKSYEQYF; CDR3nt: TGTGCCAGCAGCTCTAAATCCTACGAGCAGTACTTC
abundance: -; d_gene: -; v_gene: TRBV11-2; j_gene: TRBJ1-4; CDR3aa: CASSTPGQLFF; CDR3nt: TGTGCCAGCAGCACCCCCGGACAGCTGTTTTTT
abundance: -; d_gene: TRBD1; v_gene: TRBV29-1; j_gene: TRBJ1-1; CDR3aa: CSVRGFFRDTEAFF; CDR3nt: TGCAGCGTCAGGGGGTTTTTCCGGGACACTGAAGCTTTCTTT
abundance: -; d_gene: -; v_gene: TRBV30; j_gene: TRBJ1-4; CDR3aa: CAWSVGGGAIEKLFF; CDR3nt: TGTGCCTGGAGTGTAGGGGGAGGGGCGATTGAAAAACTGTTTTTT
abundance: -; d_gene: -; v_gene: TRBV10-1; j_gene: TRBJ1-1; CDR3aa: CASSAGNTEAFF; CDR3nt: TGCGCCAGCAGTGCAGGGAACACTGAAGCTTTCTTT
abundance: -; d_gene: -; v_gene: TRBV11-2; j_gene: TRBJ1-2; CDR3aa: CASSLGRAYGYTF; CDR3nt: TGTGCCAGCAGCTTAGGCAGGGCCTATGGCTACACCTTC
abundance: -; d_gene: -; v_gene: TRBV6-5; j_gene: TRBJ2-3; CDR3aa: CASSYSIGLNTQYF; CDR3nt: TGTGCCAGCAGTTACTCGATTGGACTCAATACGCAGTATTTT
abundance: -; d_gene: TRBD1; v_gene: TRBV19; j_gene: TRBJ2-7; CDR3aa: CATTSSGQGTYEQYF; CDR3nt: TGTGCCACCACCAGCTCGGGACAGGGAACCTACGAGCAGTACTTC
abundance: -; d_gene: -; v_gene: TRBV6-6; j_gene: TRBJ2-4; CDR3aa: CASSYSTLPSQNIQYF; CDR3nt: TGTGCCAGCAGTTACTCTACCCTTCCATCCCAGAACATTCAGTACTTC
abundance: -; d_gene: TRBD1; v_gene: TRBV9; j_gene: TRBJ1-1; CDR3aa: CASSVRQQGPGTEAFF; CDR3nt: TGTGCCAGCAGCGTGAGACAACAGGGGCCAGGCACTGAAGCTTTCTTT
abundance: -; d_gene: -; v_gene: TRBV20-1; j_gene: TRBJ2-7; CDR3aa: CSADDTSEQYF; CDR3nt: TGCAGTGCTGACGACACCTCCGAGCAGTACTTC
abundance: -; d_gene: -; v_gene: TRBV30; j_gene: TRBJ2-1; CDR3aa: CAWGEHDYNEQFF; CDR3nt: TGTGCCTGGGGGGAGCACGACTACAATGAGCAGTTCTTC
abundance: -; d_gene: TRBD1; v_gene: TRBV13; j_gene: TRBJ2-7; CDR3aa: CASSLGDRGSEQYF; CDR3nt: TGTGCCAGCAGCTTAGGGGACAGGGGTAGCGAGCAGTACTTC
abundance: -; d_gene: TRBD1; v_gene: TRBV5-4; j_gene: TRBJ1-2; CDR3aa: CASSLKDRVDF; CDR3nt: TGTGCCAGCAGCTTAAAAGACAGGGTTGACTTC
abundance: -; d_gene: -; v_gene: TRBV14; j_gene: TRBJ2-6; CDR3aa: CASSRRATASGANVLTF; CDR3nt: TGTGCCAGCAGCCGCAGGGCCACCGCCTCTGGGGCCAACGTCCTGACTTTC
abundance: -; d_gene: TRBD2; v_gene: TRBV4-1; j_gene: TRBJ2-7; CDR3aa: CASSPSSGRPLDEQYF; CDR3nt: TGCGCCAGCAGCCCCTCTAGCGGGAGACCTCTGGACGAGCAGTACTTC
abundance: -; d_gene: -; v_gene: TRBV6-1; j_gene: TRBJ1-4; CDR3aa: CASATGSLNEKLFF; CDR3nt: TGTGCCAGCGCCACAGGGTCACTAAATGAAAAACTGTTTTTT
abundance: -; d_gene: -; v_gene: TRBV7-8; j_gene: TRBJ1-2; CDR3aa: CASSFGAQGRRAYGYTF; CDR3nt: TGTGCCAGCAGCTTCGGGGCCCAGGGGCGGCGGGCTTATGGCTACACCTTC
abundance: -; d_gene: TRBD1; v_gene: TRBV5-1; j_gene: TRBJ2-1; CDR3aa: CASSFRTGQNEQFF; CDR3nt: TGCGCCAGCAGCTTTCGGACAGGGCAGAATGAGCAGTTCTTC
abundance: -; d_gene: -; v_gene: TRBV5-1; j_gene: TRBJ2-7; CDR3aa: CASSPTGLSYEQYF; CDR3nt: TGCGCCAGCAGCCCAACGGGACTCTCCTACGAGCAGTACTTC
abundance: -; d_gene: -; v_gene: TRBV9; j_gene: TRBJ2-1; CDR3aa: CASSVGQVQINEQFF; CDR3nt: TGTGCCAGCAGCGTAGGACAGGTTCAGATCAATGAGCAGTTCTTC
abundance: -; d_gene: TRBD2; v_gene: TRBV28; j_gene: TRBJ2-5; CDR3aa: CASSSLAGAETQYF; CDR3nt: TGTGCCAGCAGTTCGCTAGCGGGGGCAGAGACCCAGTACTTC
abundance: -; d_gene: TRBD1; v_gene: TRBV10-3; j_gene: TRBJ1-5; CDR3aa: CAISRTGGSNQPQHF; CDR3nt: TGTGCCATCAGTCGAACAGGGGGTAGCAATCAGCCCCAGCATTTT
abundance: -; d_gene: -; v_gene: TRBV7-6; j_gene: TRBJ2-7; CDR3aa: CASSSNLLDEQYF; CDR3nt: TGTGCCAGCAGCTCCAACCTTCTAGACGAGCAGTACTTC
abundance: -; d_gene: -; v_gene: TRBV5-6; j_gene: TRBJ1-1; CDR3aa: CASSLGPGPTEAFF; CDR3nt: TGTGCCAGCAGCTTGGGACCAGGGCCCACTGAAGCTTTCTTT
abundance: -; d_gene: -; v_gene: TRBV11-2; j_gene: TRBJ1-2; CDR3aa: CVPGPMEGGYTF; CDR3nt: TGTGTCCCCGGGCCGATGGAGGGGGGCTACACCTTC
abundance: -; d_gene: TRBD1; v_gene: TRBV19; j_gene: TRBJ1-3; CDR3aa: CASGQGFGGNTIYF; CDR3nt: TGTGCCAGTGGACAGGGGTTTGGTGGAAACACCATATATTTT
abundance: -; d_gene: -; v_gene: TRBV4-2; j_gene: TRBJ2-5; CDR3aa: CASSPNNIQETQYF; CDR3nt: TGTGCCAGCAGCCCGAATAACATCCAAGAGACCCAGTACTTC
abundance: once; d_gene: -; v_gene: TRBV6-5; j_gene: TRBJ1-5; CDR3aa: CASSPQADFNQPQHF; CDR3nt: TGTGCCAGCAGCCCACAGGCAGACTTCAATCAGCCCCAGCATTTT
abundance: -; d_gene: TRBD2; v_gene: TRBV6-5; j_gene: TRBJ2-7; CDR3aa: CASSYGLDYEQYF; CDR3nt: TGTGCCAGCAGTTACGGACTAGACTACGAGCAGTACTTC
abundance: -; d_gene: -; v_gene: TRBV5-4; j_gene: TRBJ1-4; CDR3aa: CASSLGRGEKLFF; CDR3nt: TGTGCCAGCAGCTTGGGCAGGGGTGAAAAACTGTTTTTT
abundance: -; d_gene: TRBD1; v_gene: TRBV5-5; j_gene: TRBJ2-3; CDR3aa: CASSFSWMDRGLGTDTQYF; CDR3nt: TGTGCCAGCAGCTTTTCGTGGATGGACAGGGGGCTCGGCACAGATACGCAGTATTTT
abundance: -; d_gene: -; v_gene: TRBV29-1; j_gene: TRBJ2-7; CDR3aa: CSVETAGDSYEQYF; CDR3nt: TGCAGCGTTGAGACGGCAGGGGATTCCTACGAGCAGTACTTC
abundance: -; d_gene: TRBD1; v_gene: TRBV6-6; j_gene: TRBJ2-7; CDR3aa: CASGIGTGGEHEQYF; CDR3nt: TGTGCCAGCGGAATCGGGACAGGGGGCGAACACGAGCAGTACTTC
abundance: -; d_gene: -; v_gene: TRBV19; j_gene: TRBJ1-5; CDR3aa: CATLPVLGGPQHF; CDR3nt: TGTGCCACTCTACCCGTTTTAGGGGGGCCCCAGCATTTT
abundance: -; d_gene: TRBD1; v_gene: TRBV13; j_gene: TRBJ2-1; CDR3aa: CASSTRQGQYEQFF; CDR3nt: TGTGCCAGCAGCACCCGACAGGGGCAATATGAGCAGTTCTTC
abundance: -; d_gene: -; v_gene: TRBV18; j_gene: TRBJ2-6; CDR3aa: CASSLDGGGANVLTF; CDR3nt: TGTGCCAGCTCATTGGACGGAGGTGGGGCCAACGTCCTGACTTTC
abundance: -; d_gene: TRBD1; v_gene: TRBV11-2; j_gene: TRBJ2-7; CDR3aa: CASSSGDSYYEQYF; CDR3nt: TGTGCCAGCAGCTCCGGGGACAGTTATTACGAGCAGTACTTC
abundance: -; d_gene: TRBD1; v_gene: TRBV2; j_gene: TRBJ1-2; CDR3aa: CASSRGGQGDGYTF; CDR3nt: TGTGCCAGCAGTAGGGGAGGACAGGGGGATGGCTACACCTTC
abundance: -; d_gene: -; v_gene: TRBV7-2; j_gene: TRBJ1-1; CDR3aa: CASSLGWTARGTEAFF; CDR3nt: TGTGCCAGCAGCTTGGGTTGGACAGCTCGCGGCACTGAAGCTTTCTTT